A single sample gave rise to the 29 T cell receptor beta chains below, sequenced in a study of blood T cell repertoires in COVID-19. The table came from immunoSEQ multiplex PCR; TCRdb's copy has only in-frame clones and leaves some out. Among 400,000 to 550,000 clones listed, around 89% were seen once. The sequenced sample consisted of peripheral blood. These receptors were collected from a woman aged 30 to 39 with acute or convalescent COVID-19.

The CDR3 spells CASRPNSGGNSPLHF. The CDR3 bases are TGTGCCAGCAGACCCAACTCCGGCGGGAATTCACCCCTCCACTTT. The chain is built from TRBV2 and TRBJ1-6; no reliable D call. Germline lookup yields CDR1 SNHLY and CDR2 FYNNEI. The CDR3 length is 15 residues. V dropped 6 bases and J dropped 7 bases, with 16 bases sitting between them.

This CDR3 is CASSTNGPSYGYTF. In nucleotides, the CDR3 is TGTGCCAGCAGCACCAATGGGCCTTCCTATGGCTACACCTTC. The chain joins TRBV11-2 to TRBJ1-2, with no clear D. V lost 5 bases and J lost 4, with 14 bases in between. Per germline, CDR1 SGHAT and CDR2 FQNNGV. This CDR3 comprises 14 residues.

The chain combines TRBV20-1 with TRBJ1-5; D unclear. Germline CDR1 is DFQATT and CDR2 is SNEGSKA (reference sequence). Trimming shortened V by 3 bases and J by 5 bases, and 11 bases separated the two germline ends. The CDR3 has 13 amino acids. The CDR3 nucleotides are TGCAGTGCTAGTACTACATACGATCAGCCCCAGCATTTT. Protein product: CSASTTYDQPQHF.

This clone was detected only once. V gene TRBV5-1 combines with J gene TRBJ1-1, with TRBD1 identical over 8 bases. The CDR3 is made up of 14 amino acids. V shed 3 bases and J 1 base; nucleotides not matched to a gene: 2. Per the germline V gene, CDR1 is SGHRS and CDR2 is YFSETQ. CDR3 DNA sequence: TGCGCCAGCAGCTGGGGGACAGGGAACACTGAAGCTTTCTTT. Its protein product is CASSWGTGNTEAFF.

This chain links TRBV11-2 with TRBJ2-3; TRBD2 matches at 11 bases. Trimming took 5 bases from V and 4 from J; bases not matched to a gene: 11. The CDR3 is made up of 17 amino acids. The germline CDR1 and CDR2 sequences are SGHAT and FQNNGV. CDR3 sequence reads: CASSRDSGGAGADTQYF. The CDR3 region has the DNA TGTGCCAGCAGCCGGGATAGCGGGGGGGCCGGGGCAGATACGCAGTATTTT.

CDR3 residues: CAWIRQGTYNEQFF. The CDR3 DNA sequence: TGTGCCTGGATTAGACAGGGCACCTACAATGAGCAGTTCTTC. The V and J genes are TRBV30 and TRBJ2-1; 7 bases line up with TRBD1. The junction had 5 bases not matched to a gene; V was cut back by 4 bases and J by 2 bases. Germline V CDR1 and CDR2: GTSNPN, SVGIG (reference sequence). The CDR3 runs 14 residues. Using reference TRBV30 and TRBJ2-1 for the parts outside the CDR3, the full variable domain is SQTIHQWPATLVQPVGSPLSLECTVEGTSNPNLYWYRQAAGRGLQLLFYSVGIGQISSEVPQNLSASRPQDRQFILSSKKLLLSDSGFYLCAWIRQGTYNEQFFGPGTRLTVL.

This clone came up once. The chain couples TRBV9 to TRBJ2-3; D may be TRBD1 (5 bases). V shed 2 bases and J shed 2 bases, with 18 bases lying between them. The germline gives CDR1 SGDLS, CDR2 YYNGEE. This CDR3 comprises 17 residues. The CDR3 coding sequence is TGTGCCAGCAGCGTGAACAGGTTCAGTACCGACACAGATACGCAGTATTTT. Translation gives CASSVNRFSTDTDTQYF.

This chain links TRBV28 with TRBJ1-2; no reliable D call. The germline V gene has CDR1 MDHEN and CDR2 SYDVKM. The germline V and J ends were trimmed by 7 bases and 5 bases, with 17 bases remaining between them. There are 14 residues in the CDR3. CDR3 region: CASNSFPTKYGYTF. The CDR3 DNA follows: TGTGCCAGCAATAGTTTTCCCACCAAATATGGCTACACCTTC.

Worth noting for this clone: One junction end does not reproduce the germline sequence, and a read error may be involved. The chain recombines TRBV19 with TRBJ2-7, with 9 bases identical to TRBD1. Germline V gives CDR1 LNHDA, CDR2 SQIVND (reference sequence). The CDR3 is 15 amino acids. The CDR3 DNA reads as TGTGCCAGTAGTATGGGGGGGACAGGGTCCTCCGAGCAGTACTTC. Amino acids: CASSMGGTGSSEQYF.

The chain combines TRBV9 with TRBJ1-6, with D possibly TRBD1 on 5 matching bases. The V gene lost 4 bases and the J gene lost 4 bases, with 9 bases spanning the gap. Per the germline V gene, CDR1 is SGDLS and CDR2 is YYNGEE. This CDR3 has 14 residues. The DNA for the CDR3 is TGTGCCAGCAGCCCCGACAGTTATAATTCACCCCTCCACTTT. It encodes CASSPDSYNSPLHF.

The chain links TRBV7-9 to TRBJ1-4; TRBD1 agrees at 11 bases. V dropped 5 bases and J dropped 7; count of bases not matched to a gene: 9. Germline assignment: CDR1 SEHNR and CDR2 FQNEAQ (reference sequence). This CDR3 is built from 16 residues. CDR3 nucleotides: TGTGCCAGCAGCCTTGGGGACAGGGGGGTCCGTGAAAAACTGTTTTTT. Translated, it gives CASSLGDRGVREKLFF.

This sequence joins TRBV5-1 and TRBJ2-1, with TRBD2 matching 9 bases. With V trimmed by 3 bases and J by 6 bases, 10 bases remained unmatched. Germline V gene data show CDR1 as SGHRS and CDR2 as YFSETQ. The CDR3 totals 16 residues. The CDR3 DNA reads as TGCGCCAGCAGCTCTCGATCTAGCGGGACCCGCAATGAGCAGTTCTTC. Residues: CASSSRSSGTRNEQFF.

This clone was seen a few times. The chain links TRBV19 to TRBJ2-2; D gene uncertain. The germline CDR1 and CDR2 sequences are LNHDA and SQIVND (reference sequence). Trimming shortened V by 3 bases and J by 3 bases, and 8 bases separated the two germline ends. There are 14 residues in the CDR3. The CDR3 nucleotides read TGTGCCAGTAGTATGGGCAGCTACACCGGGGAGCTGTTTTTT. Residues: CASSMGSYTGELFF.

The chain is built from TRBV7-9 and TRBJ2-2, with no clear D. The CDR3 consists of 12 residues. Germline V gene data show CDR1 as SEHNR and CDR2 as FQNEAQ (reference sequence). Trimming pared 5 bases from V and 7 bases from J, leaving 8 bases between. The CDR3 spells CASSGEVGELFF. The CDR3 bases are TGTGCCAGCAGCGGAGAGGTCGGGGAGCTGTTTTTT.

V usage is TRBV28 and J usage is TRBJ1-1; TRBD1 is a possible D gene (6 bases). In germline, CDR1 is MDHEN, CDR2 SYDVKM. Trimming left V 5 bases short and J 3 bases short, with 13 bases between. The CDR3 contains 14 residues. The CDR3 coding sequence is TGTGCCAGCAGTGCCCCGGGACAACACACTGAAGCTTTCTTT. This sequence encodes CASSAPGQHTEAFF. Using reference TRBV28 and TRBJ1-1 for the parts outside the CDR3, the full variable domain is DVKVTQSSRYLVKRTGEKVFLECVQDMDHENMFWYRQDPGLGLRLIYFSYDVKMKEKGDIPEGYSVSREKKERFSLILESASTNQTSMYLCASSAPGQHTEAFFGQGTRLTVV.

The chain links TRBV9 to TRBJ2-5, with 14 bases that match TRBD2. Germline loops: CDR1 SGDLS, CDR2 YYNGEE. Trimming cost V 3 bases and J 9 bases; bases outside gene matches: 10. The CDR3 runs 16 residues. The CDR3 DNA reads as TGTGCCAGCAGCGGAGGACTAGCGGGGGGAATGGCGGCCCAGTACTTC. It yields the protein CASSGGLAGGMAAQYF.

This chain connects TRBV27 to TRBJ1-6; D uncertain. V shed 8 bases and J shed 14 bases, with 16 bases lying between them. The V gene's germline CDR1 is MNHEY and CDR2 SMNVEV (reference sequence). This CDR3 region has 12 residues. The DNA for the CDR3 is TGTGCCAGCGGAGCCGTCCCTCGGGCCCTCCACTTT. Its translation is CASGAVPRALHF.

The V call is TRBV4-1, the J call TRBJ2-7; D uncertain. V lost 3 bases and J lost 3, with 9 bases in between. Germline-derived CDR1 and CDR2 are MGHRA and YSYEKL. This CDR3 is built from 13 residues. CDR3: CASSQYQDYEQYF. CDR3 nucleotides: TGCGCCAGCAGCCAGTACCAGGACTACGAGCAGTACTTC.

The chain links TRBV11-3 to TRBJ2-1; D perhaps matches TRBD1 (5 bases). The germline gives CDR1 SGHNT, CDR2 YENEEA. The CDR3 totals 16 residues. V lost 5 bases, J lost 5 bases, and 19 bases lay in between. Here the CDR3 reads CASSPTGAQAHNEQFF. The CDR3 DNA reads as TGTGCCAGCAGCCCAACTGGGGCCCAAGCCCACAATGAGCAGTTCTTC.

V is TRBV2 and J is TRBJ2-7; TRBD2 agrees at 9 bases. The V segment lost 10 bases and the J segment 7 bases; nucleotides outside the gene matches: 17. In germline, CDR1 is SNHLY, CDR2 FYNNEI. The CDR3 is 15 amino acids. For the CDR3, the DNA is TGTGCCACCAAACAGTCCAGCGGGGGGACTGGGGAGCAGTACTTC. It yields the protein CATKQSSGGTGEQYF. The whole variable domain, filled in from reference TRBV2 and TRBJ2-7, reads EPEVTQTPSHQVTQMGQEVILRCVPISNHLYFYWYRQILGQKVEFLVSFYNNEISEKSEIFDDQFSVERPDGSNFTLKIRSTKLEDSAMYFCATKQSSGGTGEQYFGPGTRLTVT.

This chain joins TRBV12-3 or TRBV12-4 and TRBJ1-6; D may be TRBD1 (6 bases). This CDR3 is 12 amino acids long. The ends were cut back, 5 bases at V and 8 bases at J, with 7 bases in the middle. The CDR3 sequence is CASSDRYSPLHF. DNA of the CDR3: TGTGCCAGCAGTGACAGGTATTCACCCCTCCACTTT.

The rearrangement uses TRBV5-6 and TRBJ1-1; 8 bases agree with TRBD1. J lost 3 bases, V lost 4 bases, and 5 bases had no gene match. Germline CDR1 is SGHDT and CDR2 is YYEEEE. The CDR3 is 14 residues long. The CDR3 sequence: CASSRQGFDTEAFF. In nucleotides, the CDR3 is TGTGCCAGCAGCCGACAGGGGTTCGACACTGAAGCTTTCTTT.

The genes are TRBV9 and TRBJ2-7; TRBD1 is a possible D gene (6 bases). The CDR3 is 15 residues long. Germline CDR1 SGDLS, CDR2 YYNGEE. With 0 bases removed from V and 1 base from J, the gap between germline ends came to 11 bases. The CDR3 here is CASSVALDSSYEQYF. The CDR3 DNA follows: TGTGCCAGCAGCGTAGCTCTGGACAGTTCCTACGAGCAGTACTTC.

J is TRBJ1-2 and V is TRBV30, with TRBD1 as a possible D gene (6 bases). The CDR3 spans 14 residues. Deletions cut 2 bases from V and 4 bases from J, with 14 bases between. Germline CDR1 and CDR2: GTSNPN and SVGIG (reference sequence). CDR3 protein: CAWSPTGFGYGYTF. CDR3 bases: TGTGCCTGGAGTCCTACAGGGTTCGGCTATGGCTACACCTTC.

The CDR3 bases are TGTGCCAGCAGCCAGGGACAGGGCTACACAGATACGCAGTATTTT. Its protein is CASSQGQGYTDTQYF. V usage is TRBV5-4 and J usage is TRBJ2-3; 9 nucleotides match TRBD1. Germline CDR1 and CDR2: SGHNT and YYREEE (reference sequence). Losses at the gene ends were 4 bases for V and 2 bases for J; bases not matched to a gene: 5. There are 15 residues in the CDR3. Filled out from reference TRBV5-4 and TRBJ2-3, the complete variable domain reads ETGVTQSPTHLIKTRGQQVTLRCSSQSGHNTVSWYQQALGQGPQFIFQYYREEENGRGNFPPRFSGLQFPNYSSELNVNALELDDSALYLCASSQGQGYTDTQYFGPGTRLTVL.

The chain carries TRBV3-1 (or the pseudogene TRBV3-2) and TRBJ2-4, with D uncertain. This CDR3 comprises 15 residues. From germline, CDR1 is LGHDT and CDR2 YNNKEL (reference sequence). The V gene lost 0 bases and the J gene lost 6 bases, with 12 bases spanning the gap. Written as DNA, the CDR3 is TGTGCCAGCAGCCAAGAGAGGAAGTCAAGAAACATTCAGTACTTC. This translates into CASSQERKSRNIQYF.

This chain uses TRBV28 with TRBJ2-7, with D possibly matching TRBD2 (5 bases). Between the trimmed V and J ends, which lost 2 bases and 3 bases, there was a span of 11 bases. The CDR3 consists of 14 residues. Germline CDR1 is MDHEN and CDR2 is SYDVKM. CDR3 region: CASSLRRGNYEQYF. The CDR3 bases are TGTGCCAGCAGTTTAAGACGGGGAAACTACGAGCAGTACTTC.

The genes are TRBV6-6 and TRBJ2-7, with a possible D match to TRBD1 (6 bases). Germline CDR1 MNHNY, CDR2 SVGAGI (reference sequence). V lost 2 bases to trimming and J lost 5 bases, with 7 bases between them. CDR3 length equals 12 residues. The CDR3 spells CASSYTGHEQYF. As DNA, the CDR3 is TGTGCCAGCAGTTACACAGGGCACGAGCAGTACTTC.

This clone was observed a handful of times. The chain employs TRBV3-1 (or the pseudogene TRBV3-2) and TRBJ1-4; 8 bases are shared with TRBD1. J lost 10 bases, V lost 2 bases, and 6 bases had no gene match. Germline CDR1 LGHDT, CDR2 YNNKEL (reference sequence). The CDR3 is 14 residues long. The CDR3 here is CASSQPDRGGKLFF. In DNA form, the CDR3 reads TGTGCCAGCAGCCAACCTGACAGGGGAGGAAAACTGTTTTTT.